The text below deals with one TCR beta chain. Individuals drawn from 24 US areas were about 18 to 89 years old. Each participant's cohort was designated according to participant-reported clinical history. These data originate in a study of blood T cell repertoires in COVID-19. V lost 1 base and J lost 7, with 8 bases in between. The germline CDR1 and CDR2 sequences are LNHNV and YYDKDF (reference sequence). The CDR3 is 13 amino acids. Profiled with immunoSEQ multiplex PCR; TCRdb holds only in-frame clones, not every one. The table shows about 210,000 clones, with approximately 78% occurring only once. The TCR comes from a man aged 35 to 55 who had recovered from COVID-19. The sequencing sample was made of PBMCs or T cells enriched from blood (not recorded which). The rearrangement joins TRBV15 to TRBJ1-5; unclear D gene. The CDR3 nucleotides read TGTGCCACCAGCAGAGCCCCCTCCCAGCCCCAGCATTTT. It encodes CATSRAPSQPQHF.